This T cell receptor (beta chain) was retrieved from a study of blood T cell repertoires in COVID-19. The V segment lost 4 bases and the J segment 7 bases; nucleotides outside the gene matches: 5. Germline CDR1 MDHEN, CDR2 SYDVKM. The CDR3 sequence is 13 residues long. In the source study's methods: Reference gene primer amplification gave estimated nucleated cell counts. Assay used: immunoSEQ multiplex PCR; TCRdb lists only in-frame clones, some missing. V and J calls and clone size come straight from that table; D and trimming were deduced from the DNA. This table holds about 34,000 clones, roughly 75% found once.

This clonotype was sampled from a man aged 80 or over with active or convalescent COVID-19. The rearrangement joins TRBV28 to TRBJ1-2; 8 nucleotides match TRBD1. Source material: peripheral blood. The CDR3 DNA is TGTGCCAGCAGTTCCGGACAGGGAACTGGCTACACCTTC. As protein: CASSSGQGTGYTF.